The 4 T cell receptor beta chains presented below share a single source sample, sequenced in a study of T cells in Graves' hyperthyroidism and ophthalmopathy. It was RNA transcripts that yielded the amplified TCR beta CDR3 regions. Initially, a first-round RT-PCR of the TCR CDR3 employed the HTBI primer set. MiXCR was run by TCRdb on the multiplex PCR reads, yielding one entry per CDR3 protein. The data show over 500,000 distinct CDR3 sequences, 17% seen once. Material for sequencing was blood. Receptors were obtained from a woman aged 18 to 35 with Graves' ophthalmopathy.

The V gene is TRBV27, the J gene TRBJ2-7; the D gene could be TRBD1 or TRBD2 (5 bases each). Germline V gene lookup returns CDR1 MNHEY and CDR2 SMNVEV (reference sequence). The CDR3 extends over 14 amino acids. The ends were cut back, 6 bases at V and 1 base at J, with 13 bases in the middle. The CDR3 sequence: CASSTRDGSYEQYF. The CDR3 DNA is TGTGCCAGCAGCACCCGGGACGGATCCTACGAGCAGTACTTC.

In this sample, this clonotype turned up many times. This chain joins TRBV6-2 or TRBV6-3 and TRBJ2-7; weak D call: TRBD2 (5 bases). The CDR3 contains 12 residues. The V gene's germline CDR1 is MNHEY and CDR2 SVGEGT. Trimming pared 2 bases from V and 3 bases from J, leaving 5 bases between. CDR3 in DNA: TGTGCCAGCAGTTACGGACTCTACGAGCAGTACTTC. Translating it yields CASSYGLYEQYF.

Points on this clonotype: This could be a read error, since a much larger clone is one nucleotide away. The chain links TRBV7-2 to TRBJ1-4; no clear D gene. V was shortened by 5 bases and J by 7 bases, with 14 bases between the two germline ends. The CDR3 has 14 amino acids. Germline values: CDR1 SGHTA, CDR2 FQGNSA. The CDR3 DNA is TGTGCCAGCAGCCCACCGGCAGGTAGTGAAAAACTGTTTTTT. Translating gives CASSPPAGSEKLFF.

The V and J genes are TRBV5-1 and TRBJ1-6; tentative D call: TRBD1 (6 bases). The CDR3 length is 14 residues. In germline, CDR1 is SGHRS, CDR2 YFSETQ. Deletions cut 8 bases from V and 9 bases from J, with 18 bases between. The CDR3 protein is CASRIPADSSPLHF. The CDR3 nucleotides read TGCGCCAGTAGAATACCCGCGGACAGTTCACCCCTCCACTTT.